The rows below give T cell receptor beta chains drawn from one sample of a study of T cell repertoires and leukemia-associated antigens. Which antigens these TCRs recognize remains unknown. TCRdb recomputed calls from the 5' RACE reads with MiXCR, one row per CDR3 protein. The data contain 11,000 or so distinct CDR3 sequences, roughly 43% of them singletons. Sequenced material: CD3+ T cells sorted from blood and cultured. These receptors originate from a female donor in good health. The CDR3 runs from the conserved cysteine through the conserved F or W. A D gene is named only where the DNA matches it firmly. Size is omitted from some rows. Given values are once, few, many or a class for expanded clones.

v_gene: TRBV28; j_gene: TRBJ2-7; abundance: -; d_gene: TRBD1; CDR3aa: CASSPAGGPVSQYF; CDR3nt: TGTGCCAGCAGTCCAGCAGGGGGCCCGGTGTCGCAGTACTTC
v_gene: TRBV24-1; j_gene: TRBJ2-3; abundance: medium-sized; d_gene: TRBD2; CDR3aa: CATSDVLAGETQYF; CDR3nt: TGTGCCACCAGTGATGTACTAGCGGGAGAGACGCAGTATTTT
v_gene: TRBV14; j_gene: TRBJ2-7; abundance: many; d_gene: -; CDR3aa: CASSQEGRKQYF; CDR3nt: TGTGCCAGCAGCCAAGAGGGGAGAAAGCAGTACTTC
v_gene: TRBV27; j_gene: TRBJ1-5; abundance: -; d_gene: TRBD1; CDR3aa: CTSSLPQDRGYQPQHF; CDR3nt: TGCACCAGCAGTTTACCCCAGGACAGGGGTTATCAGCCCCAGCATTTT
v_gene: TRBV5-1; j_gene: TRBJ2-7; abundance: -; d_gene: TRBD2; CDR3aa: CASGLSGAYNEQYF; CDR3nt: TGCGCCAGCGGCCTTAGCGGGGCCTACAATGAGCAGTACTTC
v_gene: TRBV27; j_gene: TRBJ2-7; abundance: -; d_gene: -; CDR3aa: CASSARLKRYGEQYF; CDR3nt: TGTGCCAGCAGTGCACGACTAAAGAGGTATGGTGAGCAGTACTTC
v_gene: TRBV7-8; j_gene: TRBJ2-1; abundance: -; d_gene: -; CDR3aa: CASSGVSSYEQFF; CDR3nt: TGTGCCAGCTCCGGAGTCTCCTCCTATGAGCAGTTCTTC
v_gene: TRBV5-6; j_gene: TRBJ2-7; abundance: medium-sized; d_gene: TRBD1; CDR3aa: CASSLGGTGGYEQYF; CDR3nt: TGTGCCAGCAGCTTGGGTGGGACAGGGGGCTACGAGCAGTACTTC
v_gene: TRBV7-9; j_gene: TRBJ2-7; abundance: medium-sized; d_gene: TRBD1; CDR3aa: CASSFGTGAHEQYF; CDR3nt: TGTGCCAGCAGCTTCGGGACAGGGGCCCACGAGCAGTACTTC
v_gene: TRBV10-1; j_gene: TRBJ2-5; abundance: -; d_gene: -; CDR3aa: CASSDQIQETQYF; CDR3nt: TGCGCCAGCAGTGACCAGATACAAGAGACCCAGTACTTC
v_gene: TRBV9; j_gene: TRBJ2-3; abundance: -; d_gene: TRBD2; CDR3aa: CASSVGPSGMSDTQYF; CDR3nt: TGTGCCAGCAGCGTAGGTCCCAGCGGGATGTCAGATACGCAGTATTTT
v_gene: TRBV7-9; j_gene: TRBJ2-1; abundance: many; d_gene: -; CDR3aa: CAIVADSYNEQFF; CDR3nt: TGTGCCATAGTAGCGGACTCCTACAATGAGCAGTTCTTC
v_gene: TRBV7-8; j_gene: TRBJ2-3; abundance: -; d_gene: TRBD1; CDR3aa: CASSIWGDRGPDTQYF; CDR3nt: TGTGCCAGCAGCATATGGGGGGACAGGGGTCCAGATACGCAGTATTTT
v_gene: TRBV27; j_gene: TRBJ1-2; abundance: -; d_gene: -; CDR3aa: CASSSSGGEDYGYTF; CDR3nt: -
v_gene: TRBV4-2; j_gene: TRBJ2-1; abundance: -; d_gene: TRBD2; CDR3aa: CASSALAGGINEQFF; CDR3nt: TGTGCCAGCAGCGCCCTAGCGGGAGGAATAAATGAGCAGTTCTTC
v_gene: TRBV2; j_gene: TRBJ2-7; abundance: -; d_gene: TRBD1; CDR3aa: CASERTGYHEQYF; CDR3nt: TGTGCCAGCGAGAGGACAGGGTATCACGAGCAGTACTTC
v_gene: TRBV5-1; j_gene: TRBJ2-3; abundance: medium-sized; d_gene: -; CDR3aa: CASSLDSTSTDTQYF; CDR3nt: TGCGCCAGCAGCTTGGACTCGACTAGCACAGATACGCAGTATTTT
v_gene: TRBV5-1; j_gene: TRBJ1-2; abundance: -; d_gene: -; CDR3aa: CASSLAGRPLIPYGYTF; CDR3nt: TGCGCCAGCAGCTTGGCTGGCAGGCCCCTCATACCCTATGGCTACACCTTC
v_gene: TRBV20-1; j_gene: TRBJ1-2; abundance: many; d_gene: TRBD1; CDR3aa: CSARDFWTGNFGYTF; CDR3nt: TGCAGTGCTAGAGATTTTTGGACAGGGAACTTTGGCTACACCTTC
v_gene: TRBV28; j_gene: TRBJ2-2; abundance: few; d_gene: -; CDR3aa: CASEGLADGELVF; CDR3nt: TGTGCCAGCGAAGGACTGGCGGACGGGGAGCTGGTTTTT
v_gene: TRBV20-1; j_gene: TRBJ1-4; abundance: once; d_gene: -; CDR3aa: CSARVMTGSNEKLFF; CDR3nt: TGCAGTGCTAGAGTCATGACAGGATCTAATGAAAAACTGTTTTTT
v_gene: TRBV2; j_gene: TRBJ2-3; abundance: -; d_gene: -; CDR3aa: CASQGSSTDTQYF; CDR3nt: TGTGCCAGCCAGGGTTCTAGCACAGATACGCAGTATTTT
v_gene: TRBV19; j_gene: TRBJ1-3; abundance: many; d_gene: -; CDR3aa: CASSKSVRNPGNTIYF; CDR3nt: TGTGCCAGTAGTAAGAGCGTGCGAAACCCTGGAAACACCATATATTTT
v_gene: TRBV5-1; j_gene: TRBJ2-1; abundance: -; d_gene: TRBD1; CDR3aa: CASSTPRDSSYNEQFF; CDR3nt: TGCGCCAGCAGCACACCCCGGGACAGCTCCTACAATGAGCAGTTCTTC
v_gene: TRBV18; j_gene: TRBJ1-5; abundance: -; d_gene: -; CDR3aa: CASSALSGYFNQPQHF; CDR3nt: TGTGCCAGCTCCGCGCTGAGTGGATACTTCAATCAGCCCCAGCATTTT
v_gene: TRBV20-1; j_gene: TRBJ2-7; abundance: -; d_gene: -; CDR3aa: CSARDGAETYEQCF; CDR3nt: TGCAGTGCTAGAGATGGGGCAGAAACCTACGAGCAGTGCTTC